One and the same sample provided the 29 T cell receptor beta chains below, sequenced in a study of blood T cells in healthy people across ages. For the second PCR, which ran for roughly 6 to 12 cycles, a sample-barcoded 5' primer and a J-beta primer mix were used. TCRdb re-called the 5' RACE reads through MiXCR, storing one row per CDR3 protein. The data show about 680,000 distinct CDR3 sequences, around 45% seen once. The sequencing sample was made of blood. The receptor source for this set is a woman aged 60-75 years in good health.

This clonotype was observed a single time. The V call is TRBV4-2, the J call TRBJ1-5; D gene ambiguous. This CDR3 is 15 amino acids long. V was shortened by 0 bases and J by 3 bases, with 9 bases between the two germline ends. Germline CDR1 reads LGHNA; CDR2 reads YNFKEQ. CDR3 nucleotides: TGTGCCAGCAGCCAAGATAGAGAATTCAATCAGCCCCAGCATTTT. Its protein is CASSQDREFNQPQHF.

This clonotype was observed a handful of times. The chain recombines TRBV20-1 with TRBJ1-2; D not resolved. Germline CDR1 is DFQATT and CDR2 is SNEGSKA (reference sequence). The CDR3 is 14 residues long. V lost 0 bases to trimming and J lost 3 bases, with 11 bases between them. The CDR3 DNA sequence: TGCAGTGCTAGAGATATGGGAGGACACTATGGCTACACCTTC. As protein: CSARDMGGHYGYTF.

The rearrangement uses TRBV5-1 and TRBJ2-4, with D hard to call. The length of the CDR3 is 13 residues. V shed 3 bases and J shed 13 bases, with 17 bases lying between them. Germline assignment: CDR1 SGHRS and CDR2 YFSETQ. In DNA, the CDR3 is TGCGCCAGCAGCTGGGTAGGGATTCGAGAGCAGTACTTC. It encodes CASSWVGIREQYF.

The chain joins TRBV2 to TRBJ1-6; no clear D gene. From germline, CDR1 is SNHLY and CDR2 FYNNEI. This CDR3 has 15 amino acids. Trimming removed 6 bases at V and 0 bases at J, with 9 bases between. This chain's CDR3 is CASSVESSYNSPLHF. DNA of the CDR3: TGTGCCAGCAGCGTTGAGAGCTCCTATAATTCACCCCTCCACTTT. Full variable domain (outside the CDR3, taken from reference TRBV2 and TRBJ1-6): EPEVTQTPSHQVTQMGQEVILRCVPISNHLYFYWYRQILGQKVEFLVSFYNNEISEKSEIFDDQFSVERPDGSNFTLKIRSTKLEDSAMYFCASSVESSYNSPLHFGNGTRLTVT.

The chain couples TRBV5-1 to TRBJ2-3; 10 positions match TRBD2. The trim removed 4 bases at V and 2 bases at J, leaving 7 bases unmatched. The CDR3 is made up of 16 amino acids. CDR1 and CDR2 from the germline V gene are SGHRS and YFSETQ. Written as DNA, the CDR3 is TGCGCCAGCAGCATCCTAGCGGGAGCGACCACAGATACGCAGTATTTT. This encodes CASSILAGATTDTQYF.

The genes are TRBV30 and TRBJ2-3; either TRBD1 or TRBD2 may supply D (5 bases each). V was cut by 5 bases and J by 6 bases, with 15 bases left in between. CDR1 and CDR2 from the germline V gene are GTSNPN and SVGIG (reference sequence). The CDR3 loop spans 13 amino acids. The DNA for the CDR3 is TGTGCCTGGGGGACGGATCTTTGGGATACGCAGTATTTT. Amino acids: CAWGTDLWDTQYF.

CDR3 sequence (DNA): TGTGCCAGCAGTTTCCCGCTTATCCTACAGGGAGGGAGCTCCTACGAGCAGTACTTC. Residues: CASSFPLILQGGSSYEQYF. The chain recombines TRBV28 with TRBJ2-7, with D possibly TRBD2 on 7 matching bases. Looked up from germline, CDR1 is MDHEN and CDR2 is SYDVKM. V lost 3 bases, J lost 0 bases, and 24 bases lay in between. The CDR3 contains 19 residues.

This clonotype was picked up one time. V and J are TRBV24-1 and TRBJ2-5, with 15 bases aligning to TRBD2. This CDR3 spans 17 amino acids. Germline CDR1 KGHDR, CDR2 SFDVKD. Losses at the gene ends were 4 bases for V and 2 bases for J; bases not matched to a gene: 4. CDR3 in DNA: TGTGCCACCAGTGAATGGACTAGCGGGAGGGGACAAGAGACCCAGTACTTC. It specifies CATSEWTSGRGQETQYF.

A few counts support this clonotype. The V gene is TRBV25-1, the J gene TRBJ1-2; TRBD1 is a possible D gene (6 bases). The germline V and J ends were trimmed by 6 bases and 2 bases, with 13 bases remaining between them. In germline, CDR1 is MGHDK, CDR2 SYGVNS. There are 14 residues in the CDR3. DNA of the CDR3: TGTGCCAGCAGCAAGACAGGAATAAACTATGGCTACACCTTC. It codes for CASSKTGINYGYTF.

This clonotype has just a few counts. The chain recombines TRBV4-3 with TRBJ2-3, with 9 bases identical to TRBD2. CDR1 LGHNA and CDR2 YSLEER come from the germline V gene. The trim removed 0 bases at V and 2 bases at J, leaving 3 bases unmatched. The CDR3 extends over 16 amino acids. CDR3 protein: CASSQDIAGVTDTQYF. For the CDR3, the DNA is TGCGCCAGCAGCCAAGATATAGCGGGAGTCACAGATACGCAGTATTTT.

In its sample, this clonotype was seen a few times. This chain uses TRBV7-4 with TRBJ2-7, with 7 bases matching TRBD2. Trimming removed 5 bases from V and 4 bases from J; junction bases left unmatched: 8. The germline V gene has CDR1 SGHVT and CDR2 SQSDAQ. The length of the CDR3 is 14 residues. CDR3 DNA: TGTGCCAGCAGCCGCCAACTAGCGCAGTACGAGCAGTACTTC. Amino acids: CASSRQLAQYEQYF.

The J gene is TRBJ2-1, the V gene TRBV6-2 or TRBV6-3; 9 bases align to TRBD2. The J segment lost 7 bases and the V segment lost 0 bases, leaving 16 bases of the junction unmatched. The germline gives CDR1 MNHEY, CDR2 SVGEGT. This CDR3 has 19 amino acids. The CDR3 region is CASSYSKGGRASSPNEQFF. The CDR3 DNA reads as TGTGCCAGCAGTTACTCGAAAGGCGGGAGGGCCTCGTCTCCTAATGAGCAGTTCTTC.

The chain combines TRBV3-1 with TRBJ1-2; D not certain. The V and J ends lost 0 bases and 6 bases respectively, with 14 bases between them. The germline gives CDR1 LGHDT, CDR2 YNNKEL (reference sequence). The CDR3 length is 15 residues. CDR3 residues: CASSQDFGQPDGYTF. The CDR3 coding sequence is TGTGCCAGCAGCCAAGACTTCGGCCAACCTGATGGCTACACCTTC. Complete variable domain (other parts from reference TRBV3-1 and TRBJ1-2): DTAVSQTPKYLVTQMGNDKSIKCEQNLGHDTMYWYKQDSKKFLKIMFSYNNKELIINETVPNRFSPKSPDKAHLNLHINSLELGDSAVYFCASSQDFGQPDGYTFGSGTRLTVV.

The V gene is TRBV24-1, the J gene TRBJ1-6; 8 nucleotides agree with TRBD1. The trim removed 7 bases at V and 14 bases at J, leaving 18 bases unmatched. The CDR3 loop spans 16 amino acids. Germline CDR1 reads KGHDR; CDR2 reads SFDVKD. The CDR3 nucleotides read TGTGCCACCAGCGGCACCGGGACAGGCCTTTTTGGGACCCTCCACTTT. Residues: CATSGTGTGLFGTLHF.

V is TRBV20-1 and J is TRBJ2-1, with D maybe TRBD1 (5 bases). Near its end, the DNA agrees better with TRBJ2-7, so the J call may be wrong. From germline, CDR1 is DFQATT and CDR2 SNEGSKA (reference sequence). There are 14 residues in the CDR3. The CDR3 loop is CSARDLDTPGEQYF. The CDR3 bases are TGCAGTGCTAGAGATCTGGACACCCCCGGGGAGCAGTACTTC.

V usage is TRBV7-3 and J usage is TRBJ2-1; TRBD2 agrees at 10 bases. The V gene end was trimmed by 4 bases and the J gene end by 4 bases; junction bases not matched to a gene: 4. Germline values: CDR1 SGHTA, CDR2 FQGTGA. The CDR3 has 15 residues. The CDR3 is CASSSSGRVYNEQFF. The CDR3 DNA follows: TGTGCCAGCAGCTCAAGCGGGAGGGTTTACAATGAGCAGTTCTTC.

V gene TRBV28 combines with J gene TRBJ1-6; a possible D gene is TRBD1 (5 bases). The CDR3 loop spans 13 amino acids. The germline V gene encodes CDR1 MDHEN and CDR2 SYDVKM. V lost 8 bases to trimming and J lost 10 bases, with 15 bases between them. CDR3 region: CASVSGLKSPLHF. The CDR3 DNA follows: TGTGCCAGCGTGTCAGGGCTCAAGTCACCCCTCCACTTT.

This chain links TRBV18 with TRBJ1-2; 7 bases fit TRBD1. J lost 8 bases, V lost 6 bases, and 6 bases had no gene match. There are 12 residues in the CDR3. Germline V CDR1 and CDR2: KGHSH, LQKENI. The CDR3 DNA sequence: TGTGCCAGCTCCCAGGGACAGACGGGCTACACCTTC. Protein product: CASSQGQTGYTF.

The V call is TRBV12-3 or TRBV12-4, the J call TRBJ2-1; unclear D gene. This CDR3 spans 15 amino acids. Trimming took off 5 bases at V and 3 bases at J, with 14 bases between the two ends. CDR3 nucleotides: TGTGCCAGCAGTCCTGATCCCCTCCTCTACAATGAGCAGTTCTTC. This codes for CASSPDPLLYNEQFF.

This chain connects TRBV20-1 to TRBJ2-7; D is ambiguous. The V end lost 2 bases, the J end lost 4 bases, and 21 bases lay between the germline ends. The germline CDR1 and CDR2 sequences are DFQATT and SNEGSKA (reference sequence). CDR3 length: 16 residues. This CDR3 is CSARPFTDGLAYEQYF. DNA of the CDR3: TGCAGTGCTAGACCCTTCACAGACGGGTTGGCTTACGAGCAGTACTTC.

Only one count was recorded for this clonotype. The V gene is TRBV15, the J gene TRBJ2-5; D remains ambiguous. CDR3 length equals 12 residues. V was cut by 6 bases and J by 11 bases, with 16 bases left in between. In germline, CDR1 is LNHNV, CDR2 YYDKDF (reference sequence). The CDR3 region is CATRSVANEQYF. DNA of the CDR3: TGTGCCACCAGATCGGTAGCAAATGAGCAGTACTTC.

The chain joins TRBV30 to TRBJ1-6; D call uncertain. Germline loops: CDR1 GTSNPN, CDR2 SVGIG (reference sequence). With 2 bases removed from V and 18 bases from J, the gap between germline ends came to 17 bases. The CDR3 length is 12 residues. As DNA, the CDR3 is TGTGCCTGGAGTAGTTCCCAGTCTCTTACCCACTTT. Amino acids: CAWSSSQSLTHF.

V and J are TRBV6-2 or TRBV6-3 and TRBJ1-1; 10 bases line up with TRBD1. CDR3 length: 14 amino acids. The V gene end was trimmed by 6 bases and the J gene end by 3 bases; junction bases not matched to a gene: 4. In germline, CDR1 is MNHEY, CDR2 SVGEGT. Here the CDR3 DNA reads TGTGCCAGCAGGGAGGGACAGGGGTACACTGAAGCTTTCTTT. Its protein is CASREGQGYTEAFF.

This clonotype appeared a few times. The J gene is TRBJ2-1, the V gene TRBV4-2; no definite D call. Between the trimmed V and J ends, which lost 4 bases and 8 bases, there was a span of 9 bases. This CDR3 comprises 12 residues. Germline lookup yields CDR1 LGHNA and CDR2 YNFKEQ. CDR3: CASSPSMYEQFF. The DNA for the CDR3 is TGTGCCAGCAGCCCGAGCATGTATGAGCAGTTCTTC.

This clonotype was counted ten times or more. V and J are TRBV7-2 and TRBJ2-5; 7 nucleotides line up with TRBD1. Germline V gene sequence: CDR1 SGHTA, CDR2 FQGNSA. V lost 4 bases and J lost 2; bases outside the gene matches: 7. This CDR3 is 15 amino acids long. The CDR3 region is CASSYTGVLQETQYF. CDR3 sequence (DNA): TGTGCCAGCAGCTATACAGGGGTCCTACAAGAGACCCAGTACTTC.

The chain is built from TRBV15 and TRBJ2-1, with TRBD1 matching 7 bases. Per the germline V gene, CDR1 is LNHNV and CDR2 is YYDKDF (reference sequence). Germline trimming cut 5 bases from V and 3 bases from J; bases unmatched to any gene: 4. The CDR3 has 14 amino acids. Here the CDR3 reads CATSGHRGYNEQFF. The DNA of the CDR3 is TGTGCCACCAGCGGCCACAGGGGCTACAATGAGCAGTTCTTC.

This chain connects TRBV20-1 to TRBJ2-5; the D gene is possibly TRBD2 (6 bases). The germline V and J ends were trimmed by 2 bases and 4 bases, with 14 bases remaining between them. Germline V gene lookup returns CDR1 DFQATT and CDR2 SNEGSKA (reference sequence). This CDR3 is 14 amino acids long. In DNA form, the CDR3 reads TGCAGTGCTAGATCGGGGGTAGAGGGAGAGACCCAGTACTTC. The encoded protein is CSARSGVEGETQYF.

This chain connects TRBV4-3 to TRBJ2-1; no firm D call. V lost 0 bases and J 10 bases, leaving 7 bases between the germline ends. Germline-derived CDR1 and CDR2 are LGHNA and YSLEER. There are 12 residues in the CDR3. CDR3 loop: CASSQDGKEQFF. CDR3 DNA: TGCGCCAGCAGCCAAGATGGGAAGGAGCAGTTCTTC.

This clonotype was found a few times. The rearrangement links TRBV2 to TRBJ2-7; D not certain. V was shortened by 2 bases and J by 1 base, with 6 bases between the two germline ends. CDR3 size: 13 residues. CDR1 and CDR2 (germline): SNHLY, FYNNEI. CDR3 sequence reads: CASSETVSYEQYF. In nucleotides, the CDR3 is TGTGCCAGCAGTGAAACAGTATCCTACGAGCAGTACTTC.